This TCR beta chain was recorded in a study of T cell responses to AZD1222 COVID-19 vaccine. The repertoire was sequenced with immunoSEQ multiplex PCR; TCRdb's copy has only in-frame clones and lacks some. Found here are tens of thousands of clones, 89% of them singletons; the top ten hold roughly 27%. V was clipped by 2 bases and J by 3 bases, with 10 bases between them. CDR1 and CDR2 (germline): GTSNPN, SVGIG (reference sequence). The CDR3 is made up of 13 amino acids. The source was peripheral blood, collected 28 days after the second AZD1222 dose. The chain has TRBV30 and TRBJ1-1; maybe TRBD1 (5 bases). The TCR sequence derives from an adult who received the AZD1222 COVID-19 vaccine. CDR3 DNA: TGTGCCTGGAGTTCAGGGCTAGACACTGAAGCTTTCTTT. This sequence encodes CAWSSGLDTEAFF.